Below, 20 T cell receptor beta chains from the same sample are listed, as sequenced in a study of blood T cell repertoires in COVID-19 (TCRdb year 2020). The library was made by the immunoSEQ multiplex PCR assay. TCRdb carries this immuneACCESS record with in-frame sequences only. Its versions omit some clonotypes, under half of them owing to an unresolved V gene in the studies checked, with the rest unexplained. This sample is represented by over 75,000 clones; approximately 88% of them were singletons. The ten largest clonotypes hold 30% to 35% of the sample. Sequencing input: peripheral blood. The receptors shown here come from a woman older than 75 with active or convalescent COVID-19.

The rearrangement uses TRBV19 and TRBJ2-1; the D gene is possibly TRBD2 (5 bases). With 4 bases removed from V and 10 bases from J, the gap between germline ends came to 11 bases. Per germline, CDR1 LNHDA and CDR2 SQIVND (reference sequence). The CDR3 is 12 residues long. The CDR3 is CASSKGPGEQFF. CDR3 DNA: TGTGCCAGTAGTAAAGGGCCGGGGGAGCAGTTCTTC.

The V and J genes are TRBV19 and TRBJ2-1, with D perhaps TRBD1 (5 bases). This CDR3 comprises 14 residues. From germline, CDR1 is LNHDA and CDR2 SQIVND (reference sequence). V dropped 6 bases and J dropped 8 bases, with 17 bases sitting between them. The CDR3 is CASSSYSGFDEQFF. DNA for the CDR3: TGTGCCAGTAGCTCCTACTCAGGGTTCGATGAGCAGTTCTTC.

This clone occurred a few times. This sequence joins TRBV19 and TRBJ1-2, with D tentatively TRBD1 (5 bases). CDR3 length: 12 amino acids. Germline CDR1 LNHDA, CDR2 SQIVND (reference sequence). Trimming shortened V by 1 base and J by 7 bases, and 7 bases separated the two germline ends. The CDR3 DNA reads TGTGCCAGTAGTATAGGACAGTTTGGCTACACCTTC. Translated: CASSIGQFGYTF.

The rearrangement links TRBV28 to TRBJ1-1; 8 positions agree with TRBD1. From germline, CDR1 is MDHEN and CDR2 SYDVKM. The V gene end was trimmed by 2 bases and the J gene end by 6 bases; junction bases not matched to a gene: 5. The CDR3 is made up of 14 amino acids. The CDR3, as DNA: TGTGCCAGCAGTTTACAGGGGGCTTGGGCTGAAGCTTTCTTT. Protein product: CASSLQGAWAEAFF.

The table lists this clone with a count of one. V and J are TRBV7-2 and TRBJ2-5; D is ambiguous. Looked up from germline, CDR1 is SGHTA and CDR2 is FQGNSA. V dropped 3 bases and J dropped 3 bases, with 8 bases sitting between them. The CDR3 spans 13 residues. CDR3 residues: CASSFGPEETQYF. The CDR3, as DNA: TGTGCCAGCAGCTTCGGTCCGGAAGAGACCCAGTACTTC.

This chain connects TRBV7-3 to TRBJ2-2; D may be TRBD1 (5 bases). CDR1 is SGHTA, CDR2 FQGTGA, per germline. The CDR3 covers 14 residues. V lost 4 bases and J 1 base, leaving 7 bases between the germline ends. The chain's CDR3 is CASSSQGNTGELFF. CDR3 in DNA: TGTGCCAGCAGCTCCCAGGGGAACACCGGGGAGCTGTTTTTT.

The chain recombines TRBV5-8 with TRBJ2-7; TRBD2 is a possible D gene (5 bases). This CDR3 has 13 residues. V shed 10 bases and J shed 7 bases, with 21 bases lying between them. Looked up from germline, CDR1 is SGHTS and CDR2 is YDEGEE. CDR3: CALAKSGSGEQYF. CDR3 sequence (DNA): TGTGCCCTGGCGAAGAGCGGATCGGGGGAGCAGTACTTC.

The chain recombines TRBV5-1 with TRBJ2-7; 15 bases agree with TRBD2. The CDR3 has 14 amino acids. Germline trimming cut 7 bases from V and 4 bases from J; bases unmatched to any gene: 3. The germline gives CDR1 SGHRS, CDR2 YFSETQ. CDR3 nucleotides: TGCGCCAGCGCCGGGACTAGCGGGAGGTACGAGCAGTACTTC. It encodes CASAGTSGRYEQYF.

The CDR3 protein is CASSGQGATEAFF. CDR3 nucleotide sequence: TGTGCCAGCAGTGGCCAGGGGGCCACTGAAGCTTTCTTT. The V gene is TRBV2, the J gene TRBJ1-1; 8 nucleotides align to TRBD1. Germline assignment: CDR1 SNHLY and CDR2 FYNNEI. CDR3 length: 13 amino acids. V lost 4 bases to trimming and J lost 4 bases; unmatched junction nucleotides: 2.

This chain's CDR3 is CASSLTFIATNEKLFF. The DNA for the CDR3 is TGCGCCAGCAGCTTAACATTCATTGCAACTAATGAAAAACTGTTTTTT. V and J are TRBV5-1 and TRBJ1-4, with D uncertain. From germline, CDR1 is SGHRS and CDR2 YFSETQ. This CDR3 has 16 residues. Between the trimmed V and J ends, which lost 2 bases and 0 bases, there was a span of 11 bases. The variable domain in full, completed from reference TRBV5-1 and TRBJ1-4, reads KAGVTQTPRYLIKTRGQQVTLSCSPISGHRSVSWYQQTPGQGLQFLFEYFSETQRNKGNFPGRFSGRQFSNSRSEMNVSTLELGDSALYLCASSLTFIATNEKLFFGSGTQLSVL.

This rearrangement joins TRBV28 to TRBJ1-1, with a possible D match to TRBD1 (5 bases). V shed 3 bases and J shed 3 bases, with 14 bases lying between them. The CDR3 length is 15 residues. Germline CDR1 MDHEN, CDR2 SYDVKM. This chain's CDR3 is CASSFLTQGDTEAFF. CDR3 in DNA: TGTGCCAGCAGTTTTCTTACCCAAGGGGACACTGAAGCTTTCTTT.

This chain uses TRBV10-3 with TRBJ1-2; 9 bases agree with TRBD1. Germline-derived CDR1 and CDR2 are ENHRY and SYGVKD. The ends lost 7 bases at V and 4 bases at J; junction bases unmatched: 7. The CDR3 spans 14 residues. Here the CDR3 reads CAINPDRGSYGYTF. The CDR3 bases are TGTGCCATCAATCCGGACAGGGGATCCTATGGCTACACCTTC.

The V gene is TRBV6-5, the J gene TRBJ2-7, with TRBD1 as a possible D gene (6 bases). CDR1 is MNHEY, CDR2 SVGAGI, per germline. Trimming shortened V by 0 bases and J by 2 bases, and 11 bases separated the two germline ends. CDR3 length: 15 residues. CDR3 protein: CASSYSLTGTYEQYF. CDR3 sequence (DNA): TGTGCCAGCAGTTACTCCCTGACAGGTACCTACGAGCAGTACTTC.

This clone has just one count. V is TRBV19 and J is TRBJ2-7, with 7 bases aligning to TRBD1. The CDR3 covers 15 residues. Trimming cost V 3 bases and J 2 bases; bases outside gene matches: 7. The germline CDR1 and CDR2 sequences are LNHDA and SQIVND (reference sequence). CDR3 in amino acids: CASSIRTGDTYEQYF. The CDR3 DNA follows: TGTGCCAGTAGTATTAGAACAGGGGACACCTACGAGCAGTACTTC.

The J gene is TRBJ2-3, the V gene TRBV4-1; possibly TRBD2 for D (6 bases). Between the trimmed V and J ends, which lost 6 bases and 0 bases, there was a span of 10 bases. CDR3 size: 14 residues. Germline values: CDR1 MGHRA, CDR2 YSYEKL. The CDR3 here is CASRGSGSTDTQYF. Here the CDR3 DNA reads TGCGCCAGCAGGGGCAGCGGGAGCACAGATACGCAGTATTTT.

This clone appeared a single time. The chain has TRBV7-2 and TRBJ1-1; no reliable D call. V lost 3 bases and J lost 8, with 16 bases in between. From germline, CDR1 is SGHTA and CDR2 FQGNSA. The CDR3 is made up of 14 amino acids. This CDR3 reads CASSFYSGGKEAFF. In DNA, the CDR3 is TGTGCCAGCAGCTTTTACAGCGGCGGCAAGGAAGCTTTCTTT.

The CDR3 loop is CASSPQGYGYTF. CDR3 nucleotide sequence: TGTGCCAGCAGCCCCCAGGGGTATGGCTACACCTTC. V and J are TRBV27 and TRBJ1-2; the D gene is possibly TRBD1 (6 bases). This CDR3 contains 12 residues. CDR1 and CDR2 (germline): MNHEY, SMNVEV (reference sequence). Trimming removed 6 bases from V and 5 bases from J, with 10 bases in between.

This clone was picked up one time. This sequence joins TRBV7-2 and TRBJ1-1; 10 nucleotides align to TRBD1. Germline V gene lookup returns CDR1 SGHTA and CDR2 FQGNSA. Trimming cost V 4 bases and J 4 bases; bases outside gene matches: 6. The CDR3 is 15 residues long. CDR3 sequence: CASSSPDRGSTEAFF. Here the CDR3 DNA reads TGTGCCAGCAGCTCCCCGGACAGGGGGTCCACTGAAGCTTTCTTT.

The rearrangement joins TRBV7-8 to TRBJ1-5, with TRBD1 identical over 7 bases. Per germline, CDR1 SGHVS and CDR2 FQNEAQ. After removal of 1 base from V and 4 bases from J, the junction contained 1 base not matched to a gene. The CDR3 has 14 residues. The CDR3 spells CASSLGGQNQPQHF. CDR3 bases: TGTGCCAGCAGCTTAGGGGGACAGAATCAGCCCCAGCATTTT.

The CDR3 loop reads CASSLDTTGRRGYTF. CDR3 coding DNA: TGTGCCAGCAGCTTAGATACGACAGGACGGAGAGGCTACACCTTC. This sequence joins TRBV11-2 and TRBJ1-2, with D possibly TRBD1 on 6 matching bases. CDR1 is SGHAT, CDR2 FQNNGV, per germline. With 0 bases removed from V and 8 bases from J, the gap between germline ends came to 16 bases. The CDR3 loop spans 15 amino acids.